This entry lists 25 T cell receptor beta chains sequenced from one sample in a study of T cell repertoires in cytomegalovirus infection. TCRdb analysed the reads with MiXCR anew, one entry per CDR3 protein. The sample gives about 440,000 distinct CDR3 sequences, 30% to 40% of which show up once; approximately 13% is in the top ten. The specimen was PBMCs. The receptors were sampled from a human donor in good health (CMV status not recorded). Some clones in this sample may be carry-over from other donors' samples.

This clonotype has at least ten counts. The CDR3 DNA reads as TGTGCCAGCAGCTTAGTTGGGACAGGGGGCTCTGGGGCCAACGTCCTGACTTTC. Its translation is CASSLVGTGGSGANVLTF. The chain uses TRBV11-2 and TRBJ2-6; 11 nucleotides align to TRBD1. The CDR3 loop spans 18 amino acids. J was trimmed by 0 bases and V by 1 base; bases with no gene match: 2. Germline V gene sequence: CDR1 SGHAT, CDR2 FQNNGV.

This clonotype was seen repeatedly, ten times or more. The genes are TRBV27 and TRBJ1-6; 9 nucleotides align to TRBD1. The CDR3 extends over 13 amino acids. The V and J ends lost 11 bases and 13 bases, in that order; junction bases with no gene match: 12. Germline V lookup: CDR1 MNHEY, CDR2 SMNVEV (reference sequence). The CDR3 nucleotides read TGTGCCTGCCGGGACAGGGAATTCTCGCCCCTCCACTTT. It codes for CACRDREFSPLHF.

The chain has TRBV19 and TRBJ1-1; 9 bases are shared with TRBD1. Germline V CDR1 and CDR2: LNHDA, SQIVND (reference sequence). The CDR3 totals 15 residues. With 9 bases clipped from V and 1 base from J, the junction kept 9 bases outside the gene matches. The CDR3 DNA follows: TGTGCCAGCATCGGACAGGGGCCATCGAACACTGAAGCTTTCTTT. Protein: CASIGQGPSNTEAFF. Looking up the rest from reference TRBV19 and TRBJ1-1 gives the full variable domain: DGGITQSPKYLFRKEGQNVTLSCEQNLNHDAMYWYRQDPGQGLRLIYYSQIVNDFQKGDIAEGYSVSREKKESFPLTVTSAQKNPTAFYLCASIGQGPSNTEAFFGQGTRLTVV.

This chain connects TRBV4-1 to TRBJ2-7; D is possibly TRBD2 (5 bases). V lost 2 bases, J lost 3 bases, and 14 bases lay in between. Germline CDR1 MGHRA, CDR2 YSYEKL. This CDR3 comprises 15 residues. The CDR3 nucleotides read TGCGCCAGCAGCCAAACCGCCCAGGACTTCTACGAGCAGTACTTC. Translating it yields CASSQTAQDFYEQYF.

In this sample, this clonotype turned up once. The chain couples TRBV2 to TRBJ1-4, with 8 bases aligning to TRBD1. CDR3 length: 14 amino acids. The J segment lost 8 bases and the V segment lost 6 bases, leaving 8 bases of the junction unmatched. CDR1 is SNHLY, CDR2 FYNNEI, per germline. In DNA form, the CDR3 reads TGTGCCAGCAGGGCGCAGGGGGCAGGCGAAAAACTGTTTTTT. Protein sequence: CASRAQGAGEKLFF.

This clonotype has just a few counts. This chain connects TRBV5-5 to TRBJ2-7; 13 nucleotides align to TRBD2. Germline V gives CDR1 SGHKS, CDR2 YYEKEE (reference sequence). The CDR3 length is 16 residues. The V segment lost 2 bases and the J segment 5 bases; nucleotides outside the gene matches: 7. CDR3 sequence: CASSFTSGGAKDEQYF. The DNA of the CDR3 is TGTGCCAGCAGCTTCACTAGCGGGGGGGCCAAGGACGAGCAGTACTTC.

CDR3 protein: CASTFDLGETQYF. DNA of the CDR3: TGTGCCAGCACCTTCGACCTCGGAGAGACCCAGTACTTC. This sequence joins TRBV11-2 and TRBJ2-5; D is undetermined. The CDR3 loop spans 13 amino acids. Between the trimmed V and J ends, which lost 7 bases and 4 bases, there was a span of 13 bases. Germline V gene data show CDR1 as SGHAT and CDR2 as FQNNGV.

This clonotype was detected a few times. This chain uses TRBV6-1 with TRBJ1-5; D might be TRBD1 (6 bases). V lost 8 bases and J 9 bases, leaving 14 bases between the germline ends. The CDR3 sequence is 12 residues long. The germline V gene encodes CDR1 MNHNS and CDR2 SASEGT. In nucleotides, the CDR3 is TGTGCCAGCCGGGGGGCAGGGGTGCCCCAGCATTTT. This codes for CASRGAGVPQHF.

Here the CDR3 reads CAIRGGLRGGTEQYF. In nucleotides, the CDR3 is TGTGCCATCAGGGGGGGCCTTAGGGGCGGCACCGAGCAGTACTTC. The chain has TRBV10-3 and TRBJ2-7; D might be TRBD1 or TRBD2, each matching 6 bases. The germline V and J ends were trimmed by 6 bases and 6 bases, with 21 bases remaining between them. Germline assignment: CDR1 ENHRY and CDR2 SYGVKD. The length of the CDR3 is 15 residues.

The CDR3 region has the DNA TGTGCCAGCAGTTCGACAGATTACGGATTTTACAATGAGCAGTTCTTC. It is translated as CASSSTDYGFYNEQFF. The rearrangement uses TRBV7-8 and TRBJ2-1; tentative D call: TRBD1 (5 bases). Germline CDR1 and CDR2: SGHVS and FQNEAQ. V lost 6 bases to trimming and J lost 4 bases, with 19 bases between them. This CDR3 is 16 amino acids long.

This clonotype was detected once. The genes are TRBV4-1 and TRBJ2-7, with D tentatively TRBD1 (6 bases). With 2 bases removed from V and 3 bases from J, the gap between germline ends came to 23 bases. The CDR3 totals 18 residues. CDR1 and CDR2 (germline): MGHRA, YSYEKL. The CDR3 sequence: CASSQSERGGYPLYEQYF. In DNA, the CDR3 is TGCGCCAGCAGCCAATCCGAGAGAGGGGGTTACCCCCTCTACGAGCAGTACTTC.

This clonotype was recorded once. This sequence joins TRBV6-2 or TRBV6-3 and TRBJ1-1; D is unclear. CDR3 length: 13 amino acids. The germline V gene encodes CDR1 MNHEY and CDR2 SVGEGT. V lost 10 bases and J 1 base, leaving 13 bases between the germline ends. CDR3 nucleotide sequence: TGTGCCACCCTAAGGCGGCGGAACACTGAAGCTTTCTTT. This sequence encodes CATLRRRNTEAFF.

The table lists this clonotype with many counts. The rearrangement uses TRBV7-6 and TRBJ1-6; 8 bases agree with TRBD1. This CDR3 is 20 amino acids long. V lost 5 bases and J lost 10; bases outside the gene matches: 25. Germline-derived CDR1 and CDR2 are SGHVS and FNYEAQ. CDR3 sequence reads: CASSPQAVLVQGGLNSPLHF. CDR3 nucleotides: TGTGCCAGCAGCCCGCAAGCGGTGTTGGTACAGGGGGGACTTAACTCACCCCTCCACTTT.

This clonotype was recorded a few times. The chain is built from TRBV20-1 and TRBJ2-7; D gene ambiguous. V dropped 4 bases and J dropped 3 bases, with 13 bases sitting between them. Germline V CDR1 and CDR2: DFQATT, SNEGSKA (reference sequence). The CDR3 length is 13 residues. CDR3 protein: CSAIPLSGYEQYF. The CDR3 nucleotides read TGCAGTGCTATTCCTTTGTCGGGCTACGAGCAGTACTTC.

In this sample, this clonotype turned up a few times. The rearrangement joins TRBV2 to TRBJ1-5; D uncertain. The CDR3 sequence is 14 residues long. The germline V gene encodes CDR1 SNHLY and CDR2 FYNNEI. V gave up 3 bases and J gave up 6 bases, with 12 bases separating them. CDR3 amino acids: CASSDWVSGQPQHF. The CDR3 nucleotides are TGTGCCAGCAGTGATTGGGTCTCTGGTCAGCCCCAGCATTTT.

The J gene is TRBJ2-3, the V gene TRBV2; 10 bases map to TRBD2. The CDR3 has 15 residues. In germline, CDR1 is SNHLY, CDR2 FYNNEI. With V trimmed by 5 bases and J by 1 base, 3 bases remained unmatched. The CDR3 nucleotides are TGTGCCAGCAGTACCGGGACTAGCGGCACAGATACGCAGTATTTT. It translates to CASSTGTSGTDTQYF.

CDR3 DNA: TGTGCCACCAGTGATCCCGAGGGGGGGTCAGGTCAGCCCCAGCATTTT. Translating gives CATSDPEGGSGQPQHF. The rearrangement links TRBV24-1 to TRBJ1-5; D might be TRBD1 (6 bases). Germline CDR1 is KGHDR and CDR2 is SFDVKD. The CDR3 extends over 16 amino acids. V lost 3 bases, J lost 6 bases, and 17 bases lay in between.

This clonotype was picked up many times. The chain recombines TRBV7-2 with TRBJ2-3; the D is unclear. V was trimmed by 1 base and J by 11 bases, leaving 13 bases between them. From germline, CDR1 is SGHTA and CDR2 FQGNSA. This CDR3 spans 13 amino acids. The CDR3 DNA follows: TGTGCCAGCAGCTTAGTAGAGGAGAGCTGGCAGTATTTT. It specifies CASSLVEESWQYF.

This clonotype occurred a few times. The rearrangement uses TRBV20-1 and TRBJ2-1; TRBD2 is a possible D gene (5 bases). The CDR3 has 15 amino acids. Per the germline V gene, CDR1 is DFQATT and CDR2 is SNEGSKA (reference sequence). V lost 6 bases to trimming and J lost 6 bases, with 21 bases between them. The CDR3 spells CSAPRNFAGSNEQFF. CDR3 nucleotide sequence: TGCAGTGCCCCCCGAAACTTTGCGGGTTCCAATGAGCAGTTCTTC.

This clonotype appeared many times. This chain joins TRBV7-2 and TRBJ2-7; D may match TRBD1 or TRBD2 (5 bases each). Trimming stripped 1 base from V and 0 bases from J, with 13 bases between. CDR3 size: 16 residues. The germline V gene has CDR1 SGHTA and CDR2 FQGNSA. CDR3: CASSLDGATSSYEQYF. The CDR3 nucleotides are TGTGCCAGCAGCTTAGACGGGGCCACTAGCTCCTACGAGCAGTACTTC.

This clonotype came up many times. CDR3 sequence: CASTPPGRYGYTF. The CDR3 nucleotides are TGTGCCAGCACACCACCAGGGAGATATGGCTACACCTTC. This chain uses TRBV28 with TRBJ1-2; D is possibly TRBD1 (5 bases). The length of the CDR3 is 13 residues. Germline V CDR1 and CDR2: MDHEN, SYDVKM. The V end was cut by 7 bases, the J end by 5 bases, with 14 bases between.

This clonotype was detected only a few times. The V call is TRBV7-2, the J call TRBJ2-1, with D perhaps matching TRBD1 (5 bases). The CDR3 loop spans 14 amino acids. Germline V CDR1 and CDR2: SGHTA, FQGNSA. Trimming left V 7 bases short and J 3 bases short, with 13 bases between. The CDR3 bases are TGTGCCAGCAACCTAGGGGCCCTCTACAATGAGCAGTTCTTC. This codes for CASNLGALYNEQFF.

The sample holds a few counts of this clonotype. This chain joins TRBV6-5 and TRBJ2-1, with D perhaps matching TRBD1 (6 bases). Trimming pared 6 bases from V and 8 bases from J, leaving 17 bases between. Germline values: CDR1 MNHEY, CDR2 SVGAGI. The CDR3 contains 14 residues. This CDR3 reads CASSGQWTAHEQFF. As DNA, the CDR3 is TGTGCCAGCAGCGGACAGTGGACGGCTCATGAGCAGTTCTTC.

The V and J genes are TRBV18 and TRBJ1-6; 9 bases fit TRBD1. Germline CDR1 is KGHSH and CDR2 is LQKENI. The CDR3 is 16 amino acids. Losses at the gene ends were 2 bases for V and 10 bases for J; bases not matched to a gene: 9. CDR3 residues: CASSPGGQGKGSPLHF. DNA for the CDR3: TGTGCCAGCTCACCAGGGGGACAGGGAAAGGGATCACCCCTCCACTTT. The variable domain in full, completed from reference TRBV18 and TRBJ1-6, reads NAGVMQNPRHLVRRRGQEARLRCSPMKGHSHVYWYRQLPEEGLKFMVYLQKENIIDESGMPKERFSAEFPKEGPSILRIQQVVRGDSAAYFCASSPGGQGKGSPLHFGNGTRLTVT.

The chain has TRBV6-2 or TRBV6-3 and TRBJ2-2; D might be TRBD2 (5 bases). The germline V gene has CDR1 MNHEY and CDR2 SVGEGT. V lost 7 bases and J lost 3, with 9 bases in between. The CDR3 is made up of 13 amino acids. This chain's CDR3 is CASTPGDTGELFF. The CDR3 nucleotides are TGTGCCAGCACCCCCGGGGACACCGGGGAGCTGTTTTTT.